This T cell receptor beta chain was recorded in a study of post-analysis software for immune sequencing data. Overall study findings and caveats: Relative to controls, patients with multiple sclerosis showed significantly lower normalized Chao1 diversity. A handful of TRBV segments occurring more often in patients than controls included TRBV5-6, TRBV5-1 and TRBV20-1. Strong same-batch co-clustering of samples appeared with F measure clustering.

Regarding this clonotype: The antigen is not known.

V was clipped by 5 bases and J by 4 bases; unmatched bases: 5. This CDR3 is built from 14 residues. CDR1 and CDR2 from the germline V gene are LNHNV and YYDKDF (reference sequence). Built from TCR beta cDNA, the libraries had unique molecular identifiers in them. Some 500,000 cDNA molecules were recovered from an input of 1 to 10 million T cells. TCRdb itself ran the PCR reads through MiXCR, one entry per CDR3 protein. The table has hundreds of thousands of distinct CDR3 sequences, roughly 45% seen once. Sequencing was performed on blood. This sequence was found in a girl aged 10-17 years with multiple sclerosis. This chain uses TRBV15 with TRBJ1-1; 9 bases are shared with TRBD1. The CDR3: CATSGRDRVTEAFF. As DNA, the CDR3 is TGTGCCACCAGCGGACGGGACAGGGTCACTGAAGCTTTCTTT.